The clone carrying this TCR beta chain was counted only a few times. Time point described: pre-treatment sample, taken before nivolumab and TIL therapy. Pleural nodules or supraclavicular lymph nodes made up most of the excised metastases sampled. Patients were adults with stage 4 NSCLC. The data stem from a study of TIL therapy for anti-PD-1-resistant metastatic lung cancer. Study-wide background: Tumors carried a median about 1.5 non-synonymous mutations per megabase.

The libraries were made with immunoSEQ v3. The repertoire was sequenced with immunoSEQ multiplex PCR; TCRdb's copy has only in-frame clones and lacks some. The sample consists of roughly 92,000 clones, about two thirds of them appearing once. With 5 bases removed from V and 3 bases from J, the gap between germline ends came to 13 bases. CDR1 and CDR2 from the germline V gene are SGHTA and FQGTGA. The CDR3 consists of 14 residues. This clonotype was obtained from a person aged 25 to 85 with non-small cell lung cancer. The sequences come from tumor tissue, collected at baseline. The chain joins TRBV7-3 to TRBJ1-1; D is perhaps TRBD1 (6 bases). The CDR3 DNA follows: TGTGCCAGCAGCGTACGCAGGGGTGACACTGAAGCTTTCTTT. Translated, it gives CASSVRRGDTEAFF.